One and the same sample provided the 31 T cell receptor beta chains below, sequenced in a study of T cells after posttransplantation cyclophosphamide. Only in-frame clones appear in the TCRdb table, and some are missing; sequencing was by immunoSEQ multiplex PCR. The sample consists of 700 to 900 clones, 85% of them appearing once. The source material was gut tissue. These receptors were collected from a man between 50 and 59 years old.

The V and J genes are TRBV9 and TRBJ1-3, with 7 bases that match TRBD1. The CDR3 sequence is 15 residues long. Germline assignment: CDR1 SGDLS and CDR2 YYNGEE. The V segment lost 4 bases and the J segment 2 bases; nucleotides outside the gene matches: 6. The CDR3 loop reads CASSMTGTTGNTIYF. The CDR3 coding sequence is TGTGCCAGCAGCATGACAGGGACAACTGGAAACACCATATATTTT.

CDR3 nucleotide sequence: TGTGCCAGCAGGGCCGGGACTATCCACGAGCAGTACTTC. Translating gives CASRAGTIHEQYF. The V call is TRBV2, the J call TRBJ2-7; 7 nucleotides line up with TRBD2. J was trimmed by 5 bases and V by 6 bases; bases with no gene match: 7. The CDR3 contains 13 residues. Germline CDR1 SNHLY, CDR2 FYNNEI.

CDR3 sequence: CASSQTEIYTGELFF. DNA for the CDR3: TGCGCCAGCAGCCAGACAGAAATTTACACCGGGGAGCTGTTTTTT. The J gene is TRBJ2-2, the V gene TRBV4-3; a possible D gene is TRBD1 (5 bases). V shed 3 bases and J shed 3 bases, with 11 bases lying between them. CDR1 LGHNA and CDR2 YSLEER come from the germline V gene. This CDR3 spans 15 amino acids.

This chain connects TRBV29-1 to TRBJ2-1, with D perhaps TRBD1 (6 bases). Trimming pared 6 bases from V and 10 bases from J, leaving 19 bases between. Germline CDR1 is SQVTM and CDR2 is ANQGSEA. CDR3 length equals 13 residues. CDR3: CSVPGWGRGEQFF. The CDR3 nucleotides read TGCAGCGTCCCCGGGTGGGGGCGCGGGGAGCAGTTCTTC.

The chain carries TRBV4-1 and TRBJ2-7, with TRBD1 as a possible D gene (6 bases). V was clipped by 5 bases and J by 2 bases, with 10 bases between them. The CDR3 totals 13 residues. Germline values: CDR1 MGHRA, CDR2 YSYEKL. CDR3 region: CASSVDRTYEQYF. The CDR3 DNA reads as TGCGCCAGCAGCGTGGACAGAACCTACGAGCAGTACTTC.

This chain uses TRBV12-2 with TRBJ2-1; TRBD2, the table's D call, was not compared with the DNA. TRBV12-2 is deemed a pseudogene. CDR3 length equals 16 residues. In DNA form, the CDR3 reads TGTGCAAGTCGCTTGGGCCCTTGGCGGGGTTACAATGAGCAGTTCTTC. Translating gives CASRLGPWRGYNEQFF.

Judged by abundance, this clone is large (0.1 to 1%). The V call is TRBV19, the J call TRBJ2-3; D unclear. Germline values: CDR1 LNHDA, CDR2 SQIVND (reference sequence). This CDR3 is built from 13 residues. V gave up 5 bases and J gave up 3 bases, with 9 bases separating them. The CDR3 bases are TGTGCCAGTAGTTCCGGTCGTACAGATACGCAGTATTTT. Amino acid sequence: CASSSGRTDTQYF.

This chain connects TRBV6-6 to TRBJ1-1; a possible D gene is TRBD1 (5 bases). The CDR3 has 14 amino acids. Germline V gene sequence: CDR1 MNHNY, CDR2 SVGAGI (reference sequence). Trimming pared 2 bases from V and 4 bases from J, leaving 11 bases between. The CDR3 DNA follows: TGTGCCAGCAGTTACGAAGGGACTCGCACTGAAGCTTTCTTT. Its protein is CASSYEGTRTEAFF.

The chain uses TRBV7-9 and TRBJ1-1; maybe TRBD1 (6 bases). The germline V gene has CDR1 SEHNR and CDR2 FQNEAQ (reference sequence). This CDR3 spans 15 amino acids. Trimming shortened V by 1 base and J by 1 base, and 10 bases separated the two germline ends. Written as DNA, the CDR3 is TGTGCCAGCAGCTTAGATTCAGGGGCGAACACTGAAGCTTTCTTT. Translated: CASSLDSGANTEAFF. The whole variable domain, filled in from reference TRBV7-9 and TRBJ1-1, reads DTGVSQNPRHKITKRGQNVTFRCDPISEHNRLYWYRQTLGQGPEFLTYFQNEAQLEKSRLLSDRFSAERPKGSFSTLEIQRTEQGDSAMYLCASSLDSGANTEAFFGQGTRLTVV.

This chain joins TRBV11-3 and TRBJ1-1, with no clear D. V lost 2 bases and J 8 bases, leaving 18 bases between the germline ends. This CDR3 spans 15 amino acids. Germline-derived CDR1 and CDR2 are SGHNT and YENEEA. The CDR3 spells CASSLIKPGGNEAFF. CDR3 sequence (DNA): TGTGCCAGCAGCTTAATCAAGCCCGGAGGGAACGAAGCTTTCTTT.

The chain is built from TRBV19 and TRBJ2-6, with TRBD1 matching over 7 bases. CDR1 and CDR2 from the germline V gene are LNHDA and SQIVND (reference sequence). V was clipped by 5 bases and J by 2 bases; unmatched bases: 12. CDR3 length equals 18 residues. The CDR3 bases are TGTGCCAGTAGTCTCTCCGGGACAGCTATAACTGGGGCCAACGTCCTGACTTTC. Residues: CASSLSGTAITGANVLTF.

The rearrangement links TRBV15 to TRBJ2-5, with 12 bases aligning to TRBD2. The CDR3 has 14 residues. The V and J ends lost 9 bases and 9 bases, in that order; junction bases with no gene match: 11. Germline assignment: CDR1 LNHNV and CDR2 YYDKDF (reference sequence). DNA of the CDR3: TGTGCCACGCCGGGACTAGCGGGTCCTGGGTCCCAGTACTTC. This sequence encodes CATPGLAGPGSQYF.

The gene calls are TRBV18 and TRBJ2-2, with 8 nucleotides matching TRBD2. In germline, CDR1 is KGHSH, CDR2 LQKENI. Losses at the gene ends were 3 bases for V and 4 bases for J; bases not matched to a gene: 4. This CDR3 is built from 15 residues. This CDR3 reads CASSPLAGSTGELFF. Written as DNA, the CDR3 is TGTGCCAGCTCACCCTTAGCGGGATCCACCGGGGAGCTGTTTTTT.

This clone was seen a few times. The V gene is TRBV9, the J gene TRBJ2-1; 8 nucleotides agree with TRBD2. The CDR3 is made up of 16 amino acids. Losses at the gene ends were 0 bases for V and 4 bases for J; bases not matched to a gene: 6. Germline CDR1 SGDLS, CDR2 YYNGEE. The CDR3 DNA follows: TGTGCCAGCAGCGTAGGGAACGCGGGGGGTTACAATGAGCAGTTCTTC. It encodes CASSVGNAGGYNEQFF.

This chain connects TRBV25-1 to TRBJ2-1; D may be TRBD2 (6 bases). V lost 4 bases, J lost 9 bases, and 10 bases lay in between. Germline values: CDR1 MGHDK, CDR2 SYGVNS. This CDR3 has 12 residues. Written as DNA, the CDR3 is TGTGCCAGCAGTGGGAGACTAGTTGAGCAGTTCTTC. Amino acids: CASSGRLVEQFF.

Worth noting for this clone: The junction differs from germline at one of its ends, possibly a read error. The chain is built from TRBV7-7 and TRBJ2-1, with a tentative D call TRBD1 (6 bases). CDR1 and CDR2 (germline): SSHAT, FNYEAQ (reference sequence). The CDR3 loop spans 13 amino acids. As DNA, the CDR3 is TGTGCTAGCAGCTTAGGACAGTACAATGAGCAGTTCTTC. Protein sequence: CASSLGQYNEQFF.

The chain carries TRBV4-3 and TRBJ2-1; D not resolved. V shed 2 bases and J shed 4 bases, with 6 bases lying between them. CDR3 length: 13 residues. CDR1 and CDR2 from the germline V gene are LGHNA and YSLEER. This chain's CDR3 is CASSQTEYNEQFF. The CDR3 DNA reads TGCGCCAGCAGCCAAACAGAATACAATGAGCAGTTCTTC.

In DNA, the CDR3 is TGTGCCAGCAGCGTAGCTGAGGGACACTTTAATTCACCCCTCCACTTT. Translated: CASSVAEGHFNSPLHF. The V call is TRBV9, the J call TRBJ1-6; maybe TRBD1 (6 bases). V shed 0 bases and J shed 6 bases, with 13 bases lying between them. Germline V lookup: CDR1 SGDLS, CDR2 YYNGEE. CDR3 length: 16 amino acids.

The rearrangement links TRBV7-6 to TRBJ2-1; TRBD2 matches 7 bases. This CDR3 contains 15 residues. V lost 5 bases and J lost 5; bases outside the gene matches: 9. Germline assignment: CDR1 SGHVS and CDR2 FNYEAQ. The CDR3 DNA follows: TGTGCCAGCAGCCTAAACTCCGGGACTAACAATGAGCAGTTCTTC. Its protein product is CASSLNSGTNNEQFF.

The chain joins TRBV12-5 to TRBJ2-3; the D is unclear. V gave up 0 bases and J gave up 5 bases, with 3 bases separating them. The germline V gene encodes CDR1 LGHNT and CDR2 FRNRAP. The CDR3 spans 12 residues. The CDR3 loop is CASGLVLDTQYF. DNA of the CDR3: TGTGCTAGTGGTTTGGTACTAGATACGCAGTATTTT. The full variable domain, with the rest looked up from reference TRBV12-5 and TRBJ2-3, is DARVTQTPRHKVTEMGQEVTMRCQPILGHNTVFWYRQTMMQGLELLAYFRNRAPLDDSGMPKDRFSAEMPDATLATLKIQPSEPRDSAVYFCASGLVLDTQYFGPGTRLTVL.

The chain links TRBV7-2 to TRBJ2-6; D gene ambiguous. V was shortened by 5 bases and J by 1 base, with 9 bases between the two germline ends. Germline V gene data show CDR1 as SGHTA and CDR2 as FQGNSA. The CDR3 length is 15 residues. CDR3 sequence: CASSQTGSGANVLTF. In DNA form, the CDR3 reads TGTGCCAGCAGCCAGACGGGTTCTGGGGCCAACGTCCTGACTTTC. The complete variable domain, with remaining parts taken from reference TRBV7-2 and TRBJ2-6, reads GAGVSQSPSNKVTEKGKDVELRCDPISGHTALYWYRQSLGQGLEFLIYFQGNSAPDKSGLPSDRFSAERTGGSVSTLTIQRTQQEDSAVYLCASSQTGSGANVLTFGAGSRLTVL.

This chain uses TRBV5-1 with TRBJ2-2; D possibly corresponds to TRBD2 (7 bases). Germline V gives CDR1 SGHRS, CDR2 YFSETQ. Trimming took 3 bases from V and 8 from J, leaving 17 bases between them. CDR3 length equals 15 residues. As DNA, the CDR3 is TGCGCCAGCAGCTGGGGGGGCTCTTGGACGGGGGAGCTGTTTTTT. Its translation: CASSWGGSWTGELFF.

The chain joins TRBV21-1 to TRBJ1-1; the table calls TRBD1, which could not be checked here. TRBV21-1 constitutes a pseudogene. This CDR3 contains 13 residues. CDR3 DNA: TGTGCCATCAGTGGGCAGATGAACACTGAAGCTTTCTTT. Its translation: CAISGQMNTEAFF.

The chain employs TRBV30 and TRBJ2-3; TRBD2 aligns across 8 bases. Germline trimming cut 2 bases from V and 3 bases from J; bases unmatched to any gene: 4. The CDR3 contains 14 residues. Germline loops: CDR1 GTSNPN, CDR2 SVGIG (reference sequence). The DNA of the CDR3 is TGTGCCTGGAGTCGGGGGGGATCAACAGATACGCAGTATTTT. This encodes CAWSRGGSTDTQYF.

The gene calls are TRBV27 and TRBJ2-7; 9 bases agree with TRBD1. CDR3 size: 18 residues. Looked up from germline, CDR1 is MNHEY and CDR2 is SMNVEV (reference sequence). Trimming at V came to 5 bases and at J to 2 bases, leaving 16 bases not matched to a gene. CDR3 nucleotide sequence: TGTGCCAGCAGTCCCGCACCGCCGGGACAGGGTTTTCCCTACGAGCAGTACTTC. It encodes CASSPAPPGQGFPYEQYF.

The V and J genes are TRBV30 and TRBJ1-5, with a tentative D call TRBD1 (6 bases). This CDR3 is built from 14 residues. Germline CDR1 GTSNPN, CDR2 SVGIG (reference sequence). Trimming removed 2 bases at V and 6 bases at J, with 14 bases between. The CDR3 region is CAWSTGQGSQPQHF. In nucleotides, the CDR3 is TGTGCCTGGAGTACGGGGCAGGGGAGTCAGCCCCAGCATTTT.

This chain joins TRBV29-1 and TRBJ2-3; no reliable D call. Germline lookup yields CDR1 SQVTM and CDR2 ANQGSEA. V lost 2 bases and J lost 5, with 14 bases in between. This CDR3 spans 14 amino acids. CDR3 amino acids: CSVETGFRGDTQYF. For the CDR3, the DNA is TGCAGCGTTGAAACTGGGTTTCGAGGAGATACGCAGTATTTT.

V is TRBV6-4 and J is TRBJ1-5; 7 bases agree with TRBD1. Germline V CDR1 and CDR2: MRHNA, SNTAGT. The CDR3 totals 13 residues. The trim removed 6 bases at V and 6 bases at J, leaving 5 bases unmatched. CDR3 sequence: CASSATGTQPQHF. The CDR3 DNA is TGTGCCAGCAGCGCGACAGGGACTCAGCCCCAGCATTTT.

The chain couples TRBV7-2 to TRBJ1-6; D perhaps matches TRBD1 (5 bases). There are 14 residues in the CDR3. Germline V gene sequence: CDR1 SGHTA, CDR2 FQGNSA. V lost 1 base, J lost 9 bases, and 10 bases lay in between. The chain's CDR3 is CASSLGAGSSPLHF. In nucleotides, the CDR3 is TGTGCCAGCAGCTTAGGGGCAGGGTCTTCACCCCTCCACTTT.

This sequence joins TRBV29-1 and TRBJ2-3; 8 bases fit TRBD2. With 7 bases clipped from V and 3 bases from J, the junction kept 9 bases outside the gene matches. CDR1 is SQVTM, CDR2 ANQGSEA, per germline. The CDR3 has 14 amino acids. The CDR3 bases are TGCAGCGGCACATCGGGAGGGCCGACAGATACGCAGTATTTT. Translated: CSGTSGGPTDTQYF.

This sequence joins TRBV12-5 and TRBJ2-1; TRBD2 matches 7 bases. CDR1 LGHNT and CDR2 FRNRAP come from the germline V gene. This CDR3 has 16 amino acids. The ends lost 2 bases at V and 7 bases at J; junction bases unmatched: 11. In nucleotides, the CDR3 is TGTGCTAGTGGTTTGCTCCGCCCGGGAGGAGGTAATGAGCAGTTCTTC. It translates to CASGLLRPGGGNEQFF.